The rows below give T cell receptor beta chains drawn from one sample of a study of T cell changes during pregnancy in multiple sclerosis. This table comes from immunoSEQ multiplex PCR, and its TCRdb copy is limited to in-frame clones, with some not included. The profile shows roughly 69,000 clones, roughly 94% of them singletons. Specimen: peripheral blood, collected after pregnancy. The receptor source for this set is a female donor with multiple sclerosis, enrolled in a pregnancy study. Each CDR3 is given with its conserved first and last residue. The order of the fields is clone size, D gene, V gene, J gene, CDR3 protein, CDR3 DNA. A D gene is named only where the DNA matches it firmly. A row's size may be missing; if present it is once, few, many or a size class.

size: -
D: -
V: TRBV7-9
J: TRBJ1-3
CDR3: CASSLVTDRTPGNTIYF
DNA: TGTGCCAGCAGCTTAGTCACCGACAGGACCCCTGGAAACACCATATATTTT

size: once
D: -
V: TRBV30
J: TRBJ2-7
CDR3: CAWSPTRQEQLRTTNF
DNA: TGTGCCTGGAGTCCGACTCGACAGGAGCAACTCCGGACGACTAACTTC

size: -
D: TRBD2
V: TRBV7-9
J: TRBJ2-1
CDR3: CASSARLAGNNEQFF
DNA: TGTGCCAGCAGCGCCAGACTAGCGGGGAACAATGAGCAGTTCTTC

size: once
D: TRBD1
V: TRBV7-3
J: TRBJ2-3
CDR3: CASSFRQGETDTQYF
DNA: TGTGCCAGCAGCTTTAGACAGGGAGAAACAGATACGCAGTATTTT

size: -
D: TRBD2
V: TRBV7-7
J: TRBJ2-1
CDR3: CASRPSGSHEQFF
DNA: TGTGCTAGCAGACCTAGCGGGAGCCATGAGCAGTTCTTC

size: -
D: -
V: TRBV19
J: TRBJ2-7
CDR3: CASSPGHTYEQYF
DNA: TGTGCCAGTAGCCCGGGACACACCTACGAGCAGTACTTC

size: -
D: -
V: TRBV5-1
J: TRBJ2-3
CDR3: CASNPGQADTQYF
DNA: TGCGCCAGCAACCCGGGTCAAGCAGATACGCAGTATTTT

size: -
D: TRBD1
V: TRBV5-1
J: TRBJ2-5
CDR3: CASSLIITGTGRETQYF
DNA: TGCGCCAGCAGCTTAATAATAACCGGGACAGGGCGGGAGACCCAGTACTTC

size: -
D: TRBD1
V: TRBV7-2
J: TRBJ1-2
CDR3: CASSLATGDYGYTF
DNA: TGTGCCAGCAGCTTAGCGACAGGGGACTATGGCTACACCTTC

size: -
D: -
V: TRBV10-1
J: TRBJ2-6
CDR3: CASSKGIAQSRANVLTF
DNA: TGCGCCAGCAGTAAGGGGATCGCACAAAGTCGGGCCAACGTCCTGACTTTC

size: -
D: -
V: TRBV6-5
J: TRBJ2-7
CDR3: CASRRAGQVSYEQYF
DNA: TGTGCCAGCAGGAGAGCGGGTCAAGTCTCCTACGAGCAGTACTTC

size: -
D: TRBD1
V: TRBV5-5
J: TRBJ1-5
CDR3: CASSSTGGNQPQHF
DNA: TGTGCCAGCAGCTCCACAGGGGGCAATCAGCCCCAGCATTTT

size: -
D: -
V: TRBV27
J: TRBJ2-7
CDR3: CASSDLGLDYEQYF
DNA: TGTGCCAGCAGCGACCTGGGACTGGACTACGAGCAGTACTTC

size: -
D: -
V: TRBV30
J: TRBJ1-4
CDR3: CAWSSGDSANEKLFF
DNA: TGTGCCTGGAGCTCCGGCGACAGTGCTAATGAAAAACTGTTTTTT

size: -
D: -
V: TRBV4-2
J: TRBJ2-5
CDR3: CASSQVQGQVSQETQYF
DNA: TGTGCCAGCAGCCAAGTCCAGGGTCAAGTTTCCCAAGAGACCCAGTACTTC

size: -
D: TRBD1
V: TRBV19
J: TRBJ2-7
CDR3: CASSDGQGGYEQYF
DNA: TGTGCCAGTAGTGACGGACAGGGGGGCTACGAGCAGTACTTC

size: -
D: -
V: TRBV6-5
J: TRBJ2-7
CDR3: CASSNHGTMPYEQYF
DNA: TGTGCCAGCAGTAATCACGGGACAATGCCCTACGAGCAGTACTTC

size: -
D: -
V: TRBV2
J: TRBJ2-1
CDR3: CAGEQREEQFF
DNA: TGTGCCGGAGAACAGAGGGAGGAGCAGTTCTTC

size: -
D: TRBD1
V: TRBV5-4
J: TRBJ1-1
CDR3: CASSFLGGNTEAFF
DNA: TGTGCCAGCAGCTTTTTAGGGGGCAACACTGAAGCTTTCTTT

size: -
D: TRBD1
V: TRBV5-1
J: TRBJ1-6
CDR3: CASRPGQGAGGSPLHF
DNA: TGCGCCAGCAGACCGGGACAGGGGGCAGGAGGTTCACCCCTCCACTTT

size: once
D: -
V: TRBV19
J: TRBJ1-5
CDR3: CASQGMYSNQPQHF
DNA: TGTGCCAGCCAGGGAATGTATAGCAATCAGCCCCAGCATTTT

size: -
D: -
V: TRBV5-6
J: TRBJ1-1
CDR3: CASSSQGFTEAFF
DNA: TGTGCCAGCAGCTCGCAGGGTTTCACTGAAGCTTTCTTT

size: -
D: -
V: TRBV28
J: TRBJ1-2
CDR3: CASSFAAREGYYGYTF
DNA: TGTGCCAGCAGTTTTGCTGCGAGGGAGGGGTATTATGGCTACACCTTC

size: -
D: TRBD1
V: TRBV5-4
J: TRBJ2-1
CDR3: CASLDRNYNEQFF
DNA: TGTGCCAGCCTGGACAGGAACTACAATGAGCAGTTCTTC